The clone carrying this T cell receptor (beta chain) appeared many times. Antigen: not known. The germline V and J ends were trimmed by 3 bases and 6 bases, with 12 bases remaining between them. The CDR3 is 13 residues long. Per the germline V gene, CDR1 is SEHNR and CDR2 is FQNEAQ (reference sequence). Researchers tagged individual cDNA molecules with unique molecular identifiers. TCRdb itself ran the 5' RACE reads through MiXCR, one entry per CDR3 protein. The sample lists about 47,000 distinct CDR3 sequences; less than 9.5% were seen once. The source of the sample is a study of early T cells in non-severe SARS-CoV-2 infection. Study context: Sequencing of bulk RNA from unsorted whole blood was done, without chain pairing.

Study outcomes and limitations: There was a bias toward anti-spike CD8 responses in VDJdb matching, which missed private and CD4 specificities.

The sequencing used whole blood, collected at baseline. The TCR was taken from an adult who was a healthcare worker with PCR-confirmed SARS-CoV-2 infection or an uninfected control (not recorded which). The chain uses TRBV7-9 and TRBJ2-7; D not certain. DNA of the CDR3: TGTGCCAGCAGCTTTGACGAGAGTGGCGAGCAGTACTTC. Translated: CASSFDESGEQYF.